One T cell receptor (beta chain) is described in this entry. The antigen remains undetermined. Germline and junction disagree at one end, which may indicate a read error. These data originate in a study of T cell repertoires in cytomegalovirus infection. There are 15 residues in the CDR3. General study points: Cumulated frequencies of public TCR beta families served to identify carriers of CMV plus the relevant HLA. HLA-C-restricted CMV-specific TCR beta clonotypes were dominant in the ex vivo response.

TCRdb used MiXCR to reprocess the reads, holding one entry per CDR3 protein. The data show around 900,000 distinct CDR3 sequences, around 29% seen once. The V gene is TRBV12-3 or TRBV12-4, the J gene TRBJ2-1; D uncertain. This specimen consisted of cultured CD8+ T cells from PBMCs, obtained from culture after CMV antigen stimulation. The sequence came from a human donor in good health (CMV status not recorded). Some clones in this sample may be carry-over from other donors' samples. The CDR3 DNA is TGTGCCGGCAGTCCCTTACTCGGCTCCTACAATGAGCAGTTCTTC. It translates to CAGSPLLGSYNEQFF.